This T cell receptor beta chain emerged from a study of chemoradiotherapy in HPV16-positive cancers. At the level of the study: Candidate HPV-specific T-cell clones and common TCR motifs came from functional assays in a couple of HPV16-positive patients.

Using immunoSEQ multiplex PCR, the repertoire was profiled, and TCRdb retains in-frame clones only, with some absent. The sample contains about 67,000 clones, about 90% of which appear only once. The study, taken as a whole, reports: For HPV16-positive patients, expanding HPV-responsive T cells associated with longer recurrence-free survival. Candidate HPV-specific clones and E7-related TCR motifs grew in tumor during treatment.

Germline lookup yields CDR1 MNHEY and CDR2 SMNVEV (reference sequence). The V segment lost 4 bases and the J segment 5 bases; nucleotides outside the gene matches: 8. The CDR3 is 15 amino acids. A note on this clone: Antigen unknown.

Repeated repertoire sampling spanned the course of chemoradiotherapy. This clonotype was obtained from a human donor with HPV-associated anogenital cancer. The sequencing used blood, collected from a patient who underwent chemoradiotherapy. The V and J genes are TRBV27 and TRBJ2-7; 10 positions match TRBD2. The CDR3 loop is CASSSPGAGGNEQYF. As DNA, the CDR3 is TGTGCCAGCAGTTCCCCGGGAGCGGGAGGGAACGAGCAGTACTTC.